This T cell receptor beta chain was captured in a study of blood T cell repertoires in COVID-19. Study in general: The United States, Italy and Spain supplied acute and convalescent COVID-19 samples. In each case, the material was cDNA or gDNA derived from T cells, B-cell-depleted T cells, or PBMCs.

In the original processing: Reference gene primer amplification gave nucleated cell count estimates. Sequenced by immunoSEQ multiplex PCR; TCRdb stores in-frame clones only, minus some. Clonal size and the V and J genes are those of that table, whereas D and trimming came from the DNA. The sample contains some 240,000 clones, 84% of which appear only once. The germline V gene encodes CDR1 MNHEY and CDR2 SMNVEV (reference sequence). The V end was cut by 8 bases, the J end by 3 bases, with 16 bases between. This CDR3 contains 14 residues. The sequenced material came from peripheral blood. This receptor was taken from a middle-aged woman who had recovered from COVID-19. This chain uses TRBV27 with TRBJ1-1; maybe TRBD1 (6 bases). CDR3 residues: CASSFARTDTEAFF. Here the CDR3 DNA reads TGTGCCAGCTCATTTGCCCGGACAGACACTGAAGCTTTCTTT.